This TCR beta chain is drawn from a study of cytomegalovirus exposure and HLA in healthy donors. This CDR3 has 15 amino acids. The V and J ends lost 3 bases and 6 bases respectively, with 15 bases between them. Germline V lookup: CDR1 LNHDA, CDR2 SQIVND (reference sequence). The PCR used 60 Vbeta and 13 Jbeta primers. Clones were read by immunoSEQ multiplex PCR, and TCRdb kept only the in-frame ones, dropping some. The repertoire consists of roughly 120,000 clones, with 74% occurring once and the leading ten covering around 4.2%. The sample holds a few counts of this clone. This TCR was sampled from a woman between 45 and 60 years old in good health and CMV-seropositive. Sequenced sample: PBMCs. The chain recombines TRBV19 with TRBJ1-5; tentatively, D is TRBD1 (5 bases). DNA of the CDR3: TGTGCCAGTAGTATGGAGGGAAGCGGGGGTCAGCCCCAGCATTTT. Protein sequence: CASSMEGSGGQPQHF.